This is a list of T cell receptor beta chains from one sample in a study of T-cell reconstitution after alpha-beta-depleted transplantation in children. Each CDR3 protein gets one entry after TCRdb re-called the PCR reads with MiXCR. Of 450,000 to 600,000 distinct CDR3 sequences listed, approximately 16% were seen once; the top ten hold around 3.3%. The sequences come from PBMCs from the stem cell graft donor, collected from the stem cell graft. The receptors derive from a human donor who donated a stem cell graft to a child with acute lymphoblastic leukemia. Both conserved end residues are part of each CDR3. A D gene is named only where the DNA matches it firmly. Size values are once, few and many counts, or a class for expanded clones, and some rows have none.

d_gene | j_gene | v_gene | abundance | CDR3aa | CDR3nt
TRBD1 | TRBJ2-7 | TRBV29-1 | few | CSGTGGYEQYF | TGCAGCGGTACAGGGGGCTACGAGCAGTACTTC
NA | TRBJ1-1 | TRBV29-1 | few | CSVEGVGVNTEAFF | TGCAGCGTTGAAGGAGTTGGCGTGAACACTGAAGCTTTCTTT
NA | TRBJ1-2 | TRBV20-1 | NA | CSASQGSGYTF | TGCAGTGCTAGTCAGGGTTCTGGCTACACCTTC
NA | TRBJ1-1 | TRBV10-3 | few | CAISEYFTGNTEAFF | TGTGCCATCAGTGAGTACTTTACAGGGAACACTGAAGCTTTCTTT
TRBD2 | TRBJ2-5 | TRBV6-1 | few | CASSEVASGSGYQETQYF | TGTGCCAGCAGTGAAGTGGCTAGCGGGAGTGGGTACCAAGAGACCCAGTACTTC
NA | TRBJ2-7 | TRBV18 | few | CASSPSNEQYF | TGTGCCAGCTCACCTTCTAACGAGCAGTACTTC
TRBD1 | TRBJ2-3 | TRBV14 | few | CASSEGTGLYF | TGTGCCAGCAGCGAAGGGACAGGCCTGTATTTT
TRBD1 | TRBJ2-5 | TRBV5-1 | NA | CASSLEGTGAFETQYF | TGCGCCAGCAGCTTGGAAGGGACAGGGGCTTTTGAGACCCAGTACTTC
TRBD1 | TRBJ1-4 | TRBV9 | NA | CASSGNLISQGKLFF | TGTGCCAGCAGCGGTAACCTCATCTCACAGGGGAAACTGTTTTTT
NA | TRBJ2-2 | TRBV15 | few | CATSRRDFNTGELFF | TGTGCCACCAGCAGGAGGGACTTTAACACCGGGGAGCTGTTTTTT
NA | TRBJ1-2 | TRBV12-3/TRBV12-4 | NA | CASSFWGEYGYTF | TGTGCCAGCAGTTTTTGGGGGGAGTATGGCTACACCTTC
NA | TRBJ2-1 | TRBV5-1 | NA | CASSPRDGTYNEQFF | TGCGCCAGCAGCCCGCGGGACGGAACCTACAATGAGCAGTTCTTC
NA | TRBJ2-7 | TRBV20-1 | few | CSARVSYEQYF | TGCAGTGCTAGGGTCTCCTACGAGCAGTACTTC
TRBD1 | TRBJ1-1 | TRBV18 | NA | CASSPDIGTGLAFF | TGTGCCAGCTCACCGGACATCGGGACAGGGTTAGCTTTCTTT
TRBD1 | TRBJ2-7 | TRBV29-1 | few | CSVESETGTYEQYF | TGCAGCGTTGAAAGTGAGACAGGGACCTACGAGCAGTACTTC
NA | TRBJ1-5 | TRBV7-6 | few | CASSSGRSNQPQHF | TGTGCCAGCAGTTCAGGGAGAAGCAATCAGCCCCAGCATTTT
TRBD2 | TRBJ2-1 | TRBV27 | NA | CASSLLMGLAGVGHNEQFF | TGTGCCAGCAGCCTCCTAATGGGACTAGCGGGAGTGGGGCACAATGAGCAGTTCTTC
NA | TRBJ2-1 | TRBV3-1 | few | CASSQVIGSEQFF | TGTGCCAGCAGCCAGGTTATAGGGAGTGAGCAGTTCTTC
TRBD1 | TRBJ1-2 | TRBV7-2 | NA | CASSIGRDRGQTF | TGTGCCAGCAGCATAGGACGGGACAGGGGGCAGACCTTC
NA | TRBJ2-1 | TRBV29-1 | NA | CSVLTSRPLNEQFF | TGCAGCGTCCTTACTAGCAGGCCTCTCAATGAGCAGTTCTTC
TRBD1 | TRBJ2-7 | TRBV4-2 | many | CASSRLQGTYEQYF | TGTGCCAGCAGCCGCTTACAGGGGACCTACGAGCAGTACTTC
TRBD2 | TRBJ2-2 | TRBV29-1 | few | CSVEDRRASGRARTGELFF | TGCAGCGTTGAAGATCGAAGGGCTAGCGGGAGGGCCAGGACCGGGGAGCTGTTTTTT
TRBD2 | TRBJ2-3 | TRBV5-1 | few | CASGPSGGAADTQYF | TGCGCCAGCGGGCCCAGCGGGGGCGCCGCAGATACGCAGTATTTT
TRBD1 | TRBJ1-1 | TRBV5-1 | few | CASKSSGGLATEAFF | TGCGCCAGCAAATCATCAGGGGGGCTAGCCACTGAAGCTTTCTTT